This TCR beta chain comes out of a study of shared clonotypes between healthy human individuals. CDR1 is MNHNS, CDR2 SASEGT, per germline. Trimming stripped 3 bases from V and 15 bases from J, with 21 bases between. The CDR3 spans 14 residues. Libraries were prepared by immunoSEQ multiplex PCR; TCRdb keeps only in-frame clonotypes and omits some of them. The sample shows about 2.4 million clones, 93% of them seen only once. Material: naive CD4+ T cells from PBMCs. The sample's subset: CD45RA+ positively selected. The sequence was obtained from a man younger than 35 in good health. Some clones in this sample may be carry-over from other donors' samples. The chain employs TRBV6-1 and TRBJ2-4; the D gene is possibly TRBD2 (6 bases). CDR3 loop: CASSEPLMGEVAYF. The CDR3 DNA reads as TGTGCCAGCAGTGAGCCTTTGATGGGGGAGGTCGCGTACTTC.